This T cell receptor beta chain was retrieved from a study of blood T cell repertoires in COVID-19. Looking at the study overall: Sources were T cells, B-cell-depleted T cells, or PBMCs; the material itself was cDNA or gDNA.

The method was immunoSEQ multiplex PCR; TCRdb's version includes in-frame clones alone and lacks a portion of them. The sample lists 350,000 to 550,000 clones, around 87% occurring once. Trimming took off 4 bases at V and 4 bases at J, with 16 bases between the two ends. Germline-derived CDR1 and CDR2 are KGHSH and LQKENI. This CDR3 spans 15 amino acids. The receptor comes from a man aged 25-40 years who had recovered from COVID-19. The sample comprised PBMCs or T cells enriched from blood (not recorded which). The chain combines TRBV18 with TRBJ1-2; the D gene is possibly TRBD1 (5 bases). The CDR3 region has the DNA TGTGCCAGCTCACAATCCGGGGGAGTCAGCTATGGCTACACCTTC. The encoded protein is CASSQSGGVSYGYTF.